This T cell receptor beta chain was captured by sequencing in a study of CD8 T cells in ankylosing spondylitis. This clonotype was seen repeatedly, ten times or more. By quantitative 5'-RACE with molecular barcodes, the TCR beta libraries were made. TCRdb re-derived calls from the 5' RACE reads in MiXCR, one entry per CDR3 protein. The top ten clones hold under 8% of a sample with about 200,000 distinct CDR3 sequences, roughly 25% of them seen once. This CDR3 has 15 residues. J lost 4 bases, V lost 4 bases, and 5 bases had no gene match. This receptor was identified in a male donor with ankylosing spondylitis or in good health (not recorded which). What was sequenced was blood, either unsorted or a sorted T cell fraction (not recorded which). The genes are TRBV12-3 or TRBV12-4 and TRBJ2-2, with 8 bases identical to TRBD1. CDR3 in amino acids: CASSYGQGITGELFF. DNA of the CDR3: TGTGCCAGCAGTTACGGACAGGGAATCACCGGGGAGCTGTTTTTT.